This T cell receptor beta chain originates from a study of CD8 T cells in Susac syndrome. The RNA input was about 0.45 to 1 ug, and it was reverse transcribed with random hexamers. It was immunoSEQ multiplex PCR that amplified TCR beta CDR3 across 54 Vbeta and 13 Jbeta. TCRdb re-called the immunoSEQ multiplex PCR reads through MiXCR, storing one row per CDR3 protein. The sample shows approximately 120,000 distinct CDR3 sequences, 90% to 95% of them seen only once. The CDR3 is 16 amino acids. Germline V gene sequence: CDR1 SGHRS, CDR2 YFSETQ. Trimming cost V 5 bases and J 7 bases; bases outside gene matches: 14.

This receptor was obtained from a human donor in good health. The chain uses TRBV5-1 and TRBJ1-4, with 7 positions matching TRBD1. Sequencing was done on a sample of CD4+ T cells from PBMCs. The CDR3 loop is CASSSRGGGGSEKLFF. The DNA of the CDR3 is TGCGCCAGCAGTTCCAGAGGGGGCGGTGGTAGTGAAAAACTGTTTTTT.